Below, one TCR beta chain is given with its context. Its target is unknown. Germline CDR1 is LNHDA and CDR2 is SQIVND (reference sequence). Trimming pared 5 bases from V and 0 bases from J, leaving 8 bases between. The CDR3 sequence is 13 residues long. Profiled with immunoSEQ multiplex PCR; TCRdb holds only in-frame clones, not every one. Found here are roughly 42,000 clones, around 90% of them singletons; the top ten hold 26%. This sample was taken from a study of T cell responses to AZD1222 COVID-19 vaccine. Findings of the study overall: Repertoire sampling occurred only after the peak T cell response. Donor demographics were predominantly white British with a female majority; clonal diversity may be underestimated. The study identified only 6 or 7 AZD1222 recipients as seropositive at baseline. The reported proportion of spike-specific TCRs targeting unmutated variant regions was nearly half.

The rearrangement links TRBV19 to TRBJ2-7; D remains unclear. The receptor was isolated from an adult who received the MenACWY meningococcal vaccine as a control. This material consisted of peripheral blood, taken 28 days after the second dose of the MenACWY control vaccine. The CDR3 DNA reads as TGTGCCAGTAGTTTCGGACCCTCCTACGAGCAGTACTTC. Translating gives CASSFGPSYEQYF.